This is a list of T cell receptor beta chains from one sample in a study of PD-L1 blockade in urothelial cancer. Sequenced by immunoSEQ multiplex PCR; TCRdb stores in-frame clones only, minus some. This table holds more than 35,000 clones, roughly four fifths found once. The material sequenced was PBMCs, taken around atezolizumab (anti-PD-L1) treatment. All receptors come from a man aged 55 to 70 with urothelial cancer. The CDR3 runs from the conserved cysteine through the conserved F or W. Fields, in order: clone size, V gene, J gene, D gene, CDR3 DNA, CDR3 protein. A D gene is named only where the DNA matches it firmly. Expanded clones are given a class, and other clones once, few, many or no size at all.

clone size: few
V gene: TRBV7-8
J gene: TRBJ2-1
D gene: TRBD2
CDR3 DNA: TGTGCCAGCAGCTTAATGGTAGCGGGGGGTAAGGAGCAGTTCTTC
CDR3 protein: CASSLMVAGGKEQFF

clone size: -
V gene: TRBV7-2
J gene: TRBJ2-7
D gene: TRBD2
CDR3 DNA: TGTGCCAGCAGCTTTCTAGCGGGAGGAACCTACGAGCAGTACTTC
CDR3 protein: CASSFLAGGTYEQYF

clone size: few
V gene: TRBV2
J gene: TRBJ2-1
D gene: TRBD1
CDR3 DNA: TGTGCCAGCAGGGGAACAGGGGGCGAGCAGTTCTTC
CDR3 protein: CASRGTGGEQFF

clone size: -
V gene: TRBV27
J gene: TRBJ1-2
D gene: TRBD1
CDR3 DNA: TGTGCCAGCAGTTTACTCGGGACAGCCTATGGCTACACCTTC
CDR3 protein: CASSLLGTAYGYTF

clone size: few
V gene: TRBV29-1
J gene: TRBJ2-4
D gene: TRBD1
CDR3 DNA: TGCAGCGTTACCCGACAGGGCCAAATGGACATTCAGTACTTC
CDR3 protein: CSVTRQGQMDIQYF

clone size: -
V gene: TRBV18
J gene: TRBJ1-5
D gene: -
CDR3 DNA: TGTGCCAGCTCACTCGGTGGAGGGGTCAATCAGCCCCAGCATTTT
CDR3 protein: CASSLGGGVNQPQHF

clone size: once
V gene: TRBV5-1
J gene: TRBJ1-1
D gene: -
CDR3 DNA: TGCGCCAGCAGCTTGGAGGGCAGGGGCGTCACTGAAGCTTTCTTT
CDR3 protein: CASSLEGRGVTEAFF

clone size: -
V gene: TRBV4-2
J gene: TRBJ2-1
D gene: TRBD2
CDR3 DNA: TGTGCCAGCAGCCAAGTGGCGGGGGGCATTAGCTCCTACAATGAGCAGTTCTTC
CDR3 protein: CASSQVAGGISSYNEQFF

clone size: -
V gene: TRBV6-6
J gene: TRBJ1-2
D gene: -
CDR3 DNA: TGTGCCAGCACCGAGGACAAGGACTATGGCTACACCTTC
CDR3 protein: CASTEDKDYGYTF

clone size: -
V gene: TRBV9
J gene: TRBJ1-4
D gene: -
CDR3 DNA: TGTGCCAGCAGCGTAGGACAGTTTAATGAAAAACTGTTTTTT
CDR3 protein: CASSVGQFNEKLFF

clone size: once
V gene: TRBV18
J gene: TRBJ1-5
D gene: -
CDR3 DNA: TGTGCCAGCTCACCAGTCGGGGGGAGCACCAATCAGCCCCAGCATTTT
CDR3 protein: CASSPVGGSTNQPQHF

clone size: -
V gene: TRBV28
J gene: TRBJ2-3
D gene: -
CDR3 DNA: TGTGCCACCCGTGTGCCGGGCACAGATACGCAGTATTTT
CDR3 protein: CATRVPGTDTQYF

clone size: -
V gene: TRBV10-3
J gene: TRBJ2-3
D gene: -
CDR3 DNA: TGTGCCACCACTTCGGGCACAGATACGCAGTATTTT
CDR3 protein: CATTSGTDTQYF

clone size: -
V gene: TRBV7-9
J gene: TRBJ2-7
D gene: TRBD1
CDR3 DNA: TGTGCCAGCAGCTTTGGGGACAGGGGAGTTCAGCAGTACTTC
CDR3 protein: CASSFGDRGVQQYF

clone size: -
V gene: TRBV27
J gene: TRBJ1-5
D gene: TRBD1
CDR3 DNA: TGTGCCAGCAGTACCCTGGGACAGGGGGGACATCAGCCCCAGCATTTT
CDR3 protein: CASSTLGQGGHQPQHF

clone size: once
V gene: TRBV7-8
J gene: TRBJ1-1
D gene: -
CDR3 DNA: TGTGCCAGCAGCTTAAAGGGGTCGACAGGGAACACTGAAGCTTTCTTT
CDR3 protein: CASSLKGSTGNTEAFF

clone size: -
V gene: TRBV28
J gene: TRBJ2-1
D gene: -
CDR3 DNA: TGTGCCAGCACCCCCGACGGGAGTAGGATCAATGAGCAGTTCTTC
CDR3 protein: CASTPDGSRINEQFF

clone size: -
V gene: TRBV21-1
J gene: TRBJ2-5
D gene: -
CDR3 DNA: TGTGCCAGCAGCAAGAGGGGACAGTCGGGGGCTAGAGAAGAGACCCAGTACTTC
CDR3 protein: CASSKRGQSGAREETQYF

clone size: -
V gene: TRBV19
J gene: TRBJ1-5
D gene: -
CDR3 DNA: TGTGCCAGTTCCCCCGGAGACAGAAATCAGCCCCAGCATTTT
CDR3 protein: CASSPGDRNQPQHF

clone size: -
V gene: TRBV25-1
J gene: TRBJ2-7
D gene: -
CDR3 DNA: TGTGCCAGCAGTGCTACCGGGGGCTCCTACGAGCAGTACTTC
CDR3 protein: CASSATGGSYEQYF

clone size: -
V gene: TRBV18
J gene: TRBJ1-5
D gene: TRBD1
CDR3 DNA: TGTGCCAGCTCGCTACTTACAGGGGTCGATCAGCCCCAGCATTTT
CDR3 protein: CASSLLTGVDQPQHF

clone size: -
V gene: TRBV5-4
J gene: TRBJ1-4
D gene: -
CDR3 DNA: TGTGCCAGCAGCTCAAGGGACTTTGAAAAACTGTTTTTT
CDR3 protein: CASSSRDFEKLFF

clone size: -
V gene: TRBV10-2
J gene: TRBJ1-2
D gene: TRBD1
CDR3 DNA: TGCGCCAGCAGTGTCGGACAGGGAAACTATGGCTACACCTTC
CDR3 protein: CASSVGQGNYGYTF

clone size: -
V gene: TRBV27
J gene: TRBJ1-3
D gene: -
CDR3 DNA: TGTGCCAGCAGTCCGGGTTTCTCTGGAAACACCATATATTTT
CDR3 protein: CASSPGFSGNTIYF

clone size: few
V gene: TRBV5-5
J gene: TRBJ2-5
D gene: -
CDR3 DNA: TGTGCCAGCAGCTTGGACTTGGGAGTTGGCGAGACCCAGTACTTC
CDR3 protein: CASSLDLGVGETQYF

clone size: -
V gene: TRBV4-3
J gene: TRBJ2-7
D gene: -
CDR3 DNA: TGCGCCAGCAGCCAAGATTACAGCTACGAGCAGTACTTC
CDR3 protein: CASSQDYSYEQYF

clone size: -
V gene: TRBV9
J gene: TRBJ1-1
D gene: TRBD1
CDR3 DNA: TGTGCCAGCAGCCAAATCGGGACAGGGGCGAACACTGAAGCTTTCTTT
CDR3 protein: CASSQIGTGANTEAFF

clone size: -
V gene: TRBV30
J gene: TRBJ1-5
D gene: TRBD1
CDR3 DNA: TGTGCCTGCAAAACCGGGACAGGGAATCAGCCCCAGCATTTT
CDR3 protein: CACKTGTGNQPQHF